The TCR beta chain described here comes from a study of STAT5B mutations in CD4+ large granular lymphocyte leukemia. Control samples were healthy donors' buffy coats. Measured with immunoSEQ multiplex PCR; TCRdb has only the in-frame clones, and not every one. The sample lists around 47,000 clones, more than 65% seen once, with approximately 0.4% in the top ten. V dropped 0 bases and J dropped 7 bases, with 10 bases sitting between them. Germline V gives CDR1 SGHRS, CDR2 YFSETQ. There are 13 residues in the CDR3. This receptor was obtained from a human donor in good health. Sample: CD4+ T cells from blood buffy coats. The V call is TRBV5-1, the J call TRBJ2-5; D remains unclear. The CDR3 DNA reads TGCGCCAGCAGCTTGGCCGGTGTTGCGACCCAGTACTTC. Its translation is CASSLAGVATQYF.